These T cell receptor beta chains were read from a single sample in a study of human T cells and chemical hapten exposure. TCRdb re-called the RACE reads through MiXCR, storing one row per CDR3 protein. The sample gives over 85,000 distinct CDR3 sequences, around 9% of which show up once; 2.9% is in the top ten. Material for sequencing was whole blood. These receptors were taken from a female donor in good health. Some clones in this sample may be carry-over from other donors' samples. Both conserved end residues are trimmed from each CDR3.

V gene,CDR3 length,J gene,CDR3 protein
TRBV6-2/TRBV6-3,10,TRBJ2-1,ASSYLAYEQF
TRBV6-2/TRBV6-3,15,TRBJ2-3,ASSYSPRADTTDTQY
TRBV11-2,13,TRBJ2-1,ASSLADGEVNEQF
TRBV18,13,TRBJ1-5,ASSPGQGKNQPQH
TRBV25-1,13,TRBJ2-7,ASSESGMGSYEQY
TRBV28,12,TRBJ2-5,ASSNDRGQETQY
TRBV7-2,13,TRBJ2-4,ASSWTSGSKNIQY
TRBV20-1,12,TRBJ2-7,SAFGTSGTYEQY
TRBV28,14,TRBJ2-7,ASNSFRTGSSHEQY
TRBV2,13,TRBJ2-2,ASSVVGANTGELF
TRBV6-4,10,TRBJ1-4,ASTVREEKLF
TRBV15,14,TRBJ1-2,ATSSGQGIVACGYT
TRBV28,12,TRBJ2-1,ASSLDSSYNEQF
TRBV30,10,TRBJ1-1,AWSDRGTEAF
TRBV30,9,TRBJ1-4,ACQTREKLF
TRBV28,13,TRBJ2-6,ASSFIGTGANVLT
TRBV5-1,13,TRBJ2-7,ASSRTGSMNYEQY
TRBV6-1,11,TRBJ2-1,ASRYQRENEQF
TRBV10-3,12,TRBJ2-3,ATRIGPSTDTQY
TRBV24-1,14,TRBJ2-1,ATSDRSGGSYNEQF
TRBV7-9,10,TRBJ1-6,ASSFPLSPLH
TRBV6-5,12,TRBJ2-2,ASRQDRFTGELF
TRBV6-5,12,TRBJ1-2,ASSWDTTNYGYT
TRBV2,13,TRBJ2-1,ASRLRTSGADEQF
TRBV20-1,12,TRBJ1-5,SAAGQYSNQPQH
TRBV20-1,13,TRBJ2-1,SARSGTSGGNEQF
TRBV2,13,TRBJ2-3,ATARGLAGTDTQY
TRBV25-1,11,TRBJ2-7,ASSESPWLEQY
TRBV11-3,13,TRBJ2-5,ASSNPDRGGETQY
TRBV6-5,13,TRBJ2-7,ASTLGGGAEDEQY
TRBV4-3,13,TRBJ2-7,ASSQEGQGRYEQY
TRBV20-1,9,TRBJ1-2,SATTGDGYT
TRBV20-1,11,TRBJ2-4,SAGAVAKNIQY
TRBV30,10,TRBJ1-1,AWGDRNTEAF
TRBV11-3,10,TRBJ2-3,ASSRRADTQY
TRBV5-1,13,TRBJ1-4,ASSLGGATNEKLF
TRBV12-3/TRBV12-4,14,TRBJ2-1,ASSQKLAGVFNEQF
TRBV6-5,15,TRBJ1-1,ASSSSPSSTRDTEAF
TRBV7-2,12,TRBJ2-7,ASSYRAIGGEQY
TRBV19,11,TRBJ1-2,ASSIDRGWGYT
TRBV5-5,11,TRBJ1-1,ASSPTSGTEAF
TRBV30,10,TRBJ2-3,AWGPLRDTQY
TRBV30,11,TRBJ2-3,AWSVPSTDTQY
TRBV7-9,12,TRBJ1-4,ASSYTGVAEKLF
TRBV29-1,10,TRBJ1-1,SVATGNTEAF
TRBV25-1,11,TRBJ1-1,ASSRQLNTEAF
TRBV4-1,12,TRBJ1-2,ASSQGDRVEGYT
TRBV20-1,14,TRBJ1-5,SARRGGRTSNQPQH
TRBV6-1,13,TRBJ1-4,ASSDRGGRYEKLF